The entry below gives a single TCR beta chain sequence along with its context. This entry belongs to a study of preoperative IRX-2 immunotherapy in early breast cancer. Documented treatment: preoperative locoregional IRX-2 cytokine immunotherapy. Preoperative locoregional IRX-2 cytokine immunotherapy was tested in the phase Ib source study. Measured with immunoSEQ multiplex PCR; TCRdb has only the in-frame clones, and not every one. This sample yields around 34,000 clones, of which around four fifths are seen a single time; roughly 2.5% belongs to the top ten. V was clipped by 2 bases and J by 9 bases, with 10 bases between them. The CDR3 sequence is 13 residues long. Germline lookup yields CDR1 LNHDA and CDR2 SQIVND (reference sequence).

The chain links TRBV19 to TRBJ2-2; D unclear. This sequence was found in a human donor with breast cancer. Here the sequenced sample was lymph node tissue, taken from a patient treated with IRX-2 immunotherapy. The CDR3 reads CASSILGYRELFF. Written as DNA, the CDR3 is TGTGCCAGTAGTATACTCGGGTATAGGGAGCTGTTTTTT.